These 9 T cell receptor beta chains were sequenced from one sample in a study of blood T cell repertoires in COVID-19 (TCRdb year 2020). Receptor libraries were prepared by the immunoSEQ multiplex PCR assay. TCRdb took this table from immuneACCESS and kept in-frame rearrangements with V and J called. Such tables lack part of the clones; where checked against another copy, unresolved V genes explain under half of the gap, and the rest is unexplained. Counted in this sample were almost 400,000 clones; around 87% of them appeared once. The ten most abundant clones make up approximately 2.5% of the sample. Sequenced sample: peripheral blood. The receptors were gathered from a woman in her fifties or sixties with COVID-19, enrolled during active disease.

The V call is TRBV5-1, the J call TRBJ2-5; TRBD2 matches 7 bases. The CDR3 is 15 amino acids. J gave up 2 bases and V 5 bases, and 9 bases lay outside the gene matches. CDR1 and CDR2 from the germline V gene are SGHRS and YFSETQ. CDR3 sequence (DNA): TGCGCCAGCAGACGGACCACCGGGGGGCAAGAGACCCAGTACTTC. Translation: CASRRTTGGQETQYF. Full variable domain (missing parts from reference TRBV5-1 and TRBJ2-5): KAGVTQTPRYLIKTRGQQVTLSCSPISGHRSVSWYQQTPGQGLQFLFEYFSETQRNKGNFPGRFSGRQFSNSRSEMNVSTLELGDSALYLCASRRTTGGQETQYFGPGTRLLVL.

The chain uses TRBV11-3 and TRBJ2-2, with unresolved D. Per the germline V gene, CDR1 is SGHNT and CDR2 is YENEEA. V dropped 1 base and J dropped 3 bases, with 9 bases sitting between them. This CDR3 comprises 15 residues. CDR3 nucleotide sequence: TGTGCCAGCAGCTTAGGTAACACCGACACCGGGGAGCTGTTTTTT. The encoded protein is CASSLGNTDTGELFF.

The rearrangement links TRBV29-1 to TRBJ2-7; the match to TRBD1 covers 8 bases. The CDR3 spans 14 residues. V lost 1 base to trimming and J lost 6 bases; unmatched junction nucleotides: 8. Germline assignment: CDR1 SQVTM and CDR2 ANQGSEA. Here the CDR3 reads CSVEGAGGLFEQYF. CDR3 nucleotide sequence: TGCAGCGTTGAAGGGGCAGGGGGCTTGTTCGAGCAGTACTTC.

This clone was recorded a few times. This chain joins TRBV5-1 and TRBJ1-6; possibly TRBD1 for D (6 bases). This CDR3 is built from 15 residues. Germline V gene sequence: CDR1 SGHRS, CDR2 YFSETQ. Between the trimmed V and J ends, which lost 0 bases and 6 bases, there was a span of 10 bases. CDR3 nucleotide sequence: TGCGCCAGCAGCTTGGAGACAGGTCCTAATTCACCCCTCCACTTT. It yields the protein CASSLETGPNSPLHF.

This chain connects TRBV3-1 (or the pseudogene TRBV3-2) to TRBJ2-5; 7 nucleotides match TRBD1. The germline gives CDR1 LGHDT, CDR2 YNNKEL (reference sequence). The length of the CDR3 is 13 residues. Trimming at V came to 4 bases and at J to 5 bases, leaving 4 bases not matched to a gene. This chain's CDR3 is CASSRQGLETQYF. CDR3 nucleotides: TGTGCCAGCAGCCGACAGGGTCTCGAGACCCAGTACTTC.

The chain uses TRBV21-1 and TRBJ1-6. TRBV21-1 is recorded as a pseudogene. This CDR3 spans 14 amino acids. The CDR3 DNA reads TGTGCCAGCCCTGGGAGCTCCTATAATTCACCCCTCCACTTT. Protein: CASPGSSYNSPLHF.

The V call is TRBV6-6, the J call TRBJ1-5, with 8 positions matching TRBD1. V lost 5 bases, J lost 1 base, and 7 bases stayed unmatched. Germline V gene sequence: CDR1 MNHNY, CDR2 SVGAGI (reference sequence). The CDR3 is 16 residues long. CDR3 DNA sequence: TGTGCCAGCAGTGCGACCGACAGGGGCAGCAATCAGCCCCAGCATTTT. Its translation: CASSATDRGSNQPQHF.

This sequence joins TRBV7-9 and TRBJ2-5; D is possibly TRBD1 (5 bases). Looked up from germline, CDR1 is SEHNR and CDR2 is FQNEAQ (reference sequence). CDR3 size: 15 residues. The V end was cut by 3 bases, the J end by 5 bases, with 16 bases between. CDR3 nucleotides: TGTGCCAGCAGCTTTGCGCAGGGTGGAGAGGAGACCCAGTACTTC. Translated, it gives CASSFAQGGEETQYF. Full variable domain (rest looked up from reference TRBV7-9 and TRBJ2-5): DTGVSQNPRHKITKRGQNVTFRCDPISEHNRLYWYRQTLGQGPEFLTYFQNEAQLEKSRLLSDRFSAERPKGSFSTLEIQRTEQGDSAMYLCASSFAQGGEETQYFGPGTRLLVL.

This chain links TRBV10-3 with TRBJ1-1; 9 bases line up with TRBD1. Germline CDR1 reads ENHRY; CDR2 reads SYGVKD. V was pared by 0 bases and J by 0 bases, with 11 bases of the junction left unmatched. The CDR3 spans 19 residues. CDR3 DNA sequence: TGTGCCATCAGTGAGTCGGGTGCGGGGACAGGGAAAATGAACACTGAAGCTTTCTTT. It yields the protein CAISESGAGTGKMNTEAFF.